This TCR beta chain was obtained from a study of T-cell reconstitution after alpha-beta-depleted transplantation in children. The CDR3 is 14 residues long. V was clipped by 5 bases and J by 9 bases, with 17 bases between them. Unique molecular identifiers were built into the TCRbeta library. From the PCR reads, TCRdb called clonotypes with MiXCR, one entry per CDR3 protein. Here the sample spans about 980,000 distinct CDR3 sequences, under 30% being singletons. This clonotype was counted only a few times. The chain has TRBV12-3 or TRBV12-4 and TRBJ2-1; D gene uncertain. The input for sequencing was PBMCs, mostly from graft donor cells, taken 360 days after TCRalphabeta/CD19-depleted stem cell transplant. The receptor was derived from a boy younger than two who had a stem cell transplant for SCID, so the T cells may come from the graft donor. This CDR3 reads CASSTGRPVGEQFF. In DNA form, the CDR3 reads TGTGCCAGCAGTACCGGCAGGCCTGTGGGTGAGCAGTTCTTC.